The next 24 T cell receptor beta chains were all read from a single sample in a study of blood T cells in healthy people across ages. Primers used in a second PCR of about 7 to 11 cycles were a sample-barcoded 5' primer and a J-beta primer mix. TCRdb re-derived calls from the 5' RACE reads in MiXCR, one entry per CDR3 protein. The sample has 600,000 to 900,000 distinct CDR3 sequences; roughly 25% are singletons. These data were also filed under a second study, of T cells of mothers and their children.

The material sequenced was blood. The receptors originated from a boy younger than 18 in good health.

The table lists this clonotype with a few counts. The rearrangement joins TRBV28 to TRBJ2-7; the D is unclear. Deletions cut 5 bases from V and 4 bases from J, with 9 bases between. CDR3 size: 12 residues. CDR1 MDHEN and CDR2 SYDVKM come from the germline V gene. This chain's CDR3 is CASSPPIYEQYF. CDR3 DNA sequence: TGTGCCAGCAGTCCCCCCATTTACGAGCAGTACTTC.

The CDR3 is CASSQDRRNQPQHF. As DNA, the CDR3 is TGCGCCAGCAGCCAAGATCGGAGGAATCAGCCCCAGCATTTT. This chain connects TRBV4-1 to TRBJ1-5; D gene ambiguous. CDR1 and CDR2 from the germline V gene are MGHRA and YSYEKL. CDR3 size: 14 residues. V lost 0 bases and J lost 4, with 7 bases in between.

This clonotype was observed at least ten times. V and J are TRBV15 and TRBJ2-5; no clear D gene. Germline loops: CDR1 LNHNV, CDR2 YYDKDF (reference sequence). The V and J ends lost 1 base and 0 bases respectively, with 12 bases between them. There are 16 residues in the CDR3. In nucleotides, the CDR3 is TGTGCCACCAGCAGAGTAGTGAGTGGGTACCAAGAGACCCAGTACTTC. Its translation is CATSRVVSGYQETQYF.

There are a few counts of this clonotype. The rearrangement joins TRBV5-6 to TRBJ2-7, with unresolved D. With 3 bases removed from V and 4 bases from J, the gap between germline ends came to 14 bases. CDR1 is SGHDT and CDR2 is YYEEEE in the germline V gene. This CDR3 region has 14 residues. This chain's CDR3 is CASSSDTVGYEQYF. CDR3 nucleotides: TGTGCCAGCAGCTCCGACACGGTGGGGTACGAGCAGTACTTC. Filled out from reference TRBV5-6 and TRBJ2-7, the complete variable domain reads DAGVTQSPTHLIKTRGQQVTLRCSPKSGHDTVSWYQQALGQGPQFIFQYYEEEERQRGNFPDRFSGHQFPNYSSELNVNALLLGDSALYLCASSSDTVGYEQYFGPGTRLTVT.

The chain links TRBV7-6 to TRBJ2-5, with D unresolved. Looked up from germline, CDR1 is SGHVS and CDR2 is FNYEAQ. The CDR3 is 14 residues long. V was shortened by 4 bases and J by 5 bases, with 14 bases between the two germline ends. CDR3 sequence: CASSSRFRSETQYF. The CDR3 DNA reads as TGTGCCAGCAGCTCACGTTTTAGGTCGGAGACCCAGTACTTC.

Ten or more counts support this clonotype. The rearrangement joins TRBV18 to TRBJ1-5; perhaps TRBD1 as D (5 bases). Trimming stripped 4 bases from V and 1 base from J, with 5 bases between. CDR1 is KGHSH and CDR2 is LQKENI in the germline V gene. The length of the CDR3 is 13 residues. The CDR3 reads CASSQGSNQPQHF. In DNA form, the CDR3 reads TGTGCCAGCTCACAGGGGAGCAATCAGCCCCAGCATTTT.

This clonotype has only a few counts. The chain recombines TRBV12-5 with TRBJ2-5, with D possibly TRBD2 on 6 matching bases. The last part of the DNA fits TRBJ2-1 better; the J call may be wrong. The CDR3 is 13 residues long. Germline V lookup: CDR1 LGHNT, CDR2 FRNRAP. CDR3 nucleotide sequence: TGTGCTAGTGGCCTCGGGACTCCCCCTAAGCAGTTCTTC. This sequence encodes CASGLGTPPKQFF.

The rearrangement joins TRBV28 to TRBJ2-1, with D possibly being TRBD1 (6 bases). Germline CDR1 and CDR2: MDHEN and SYDVKM. The length of the CDR3 is 16 residues. V was shortened by 7 bases and J by 6 bases, with 22 bases between the two germline ends. In nucleotides, the CDR3 is TGTGCCAGCACCCAGCGGTGGCAGGGGAAACCCAATGAGCAGTTCTTC. Its translation: CASTQRWQGKPNEQFF.

The rearrangement joins TRBV5-1 to TRBJ2-5; TRBD2 matches 8 bases. CDR1 and CDR2 (germline): SGHRS, YFSETQ. J gave up 5 bases and V 0 bases, and 12 bases lay outside the gene matches. The length of the CDR3 is 17 residues. The CDR3 DNA follows: TGCGCCAGCAGCTTGGCCATCGGGGGGGCCTTTCAGGAGACCCAGTACTTC. Amino acids: CASSLAIGGAFQETQYF.

This clonotype was recorded a few times. The rearrangement uses TRBV7-2 and TRBJ2-5, with D uncertain. In germline, CDR1 is SGHTA, CDR2 FQGNSA. The CDR3 contains 14 residues. Trimming removed 5 bases from V and 2 bases from J, with 12 bases in between. CDR3 sequence reads: CASSRHIGQETQYF. As DNA, the CDR3 is TGTGCCAGCAGCAGGCATATCGGACAAGAGACCCAGTACTTC. The variable domain in full, with the rest retrieved from reference TRBV7-2 and TRBJ2-5, is GAGVSQSPSNKVTEKGKDVELRCDPISGHTALYWYRQSLGQGLEFLIYFQGNSAPDKSGLPSDRFSAERTGGSVSTLTIQRTQQEDSAVYLCASSRHIGQETQYFGPGTRLLVL.

This clonotype was seen more than once but under ten times. The V gene is TRBV12-3 or TRBV12-4, the J gene TRBJ1-3; no clear D gene. The CDR3 is 16 residues long. The V gene lost 3 bases and the J gene lost 1 base, with 13 bases spanning the gap. This CDR3 is CASSFKRTWSGNTIYF. CDR3 in DNA: TGTGCCAGCAGTTTCAAGCGGACGTGGTCTGGAAACACCATATATTTT.

This clonotype was detected only a few times. As DNA, the CDR3 is TGCAGCGTTGACATTCGGCTGACAGGGAGCTCCTACGAGCAGTACTTC. Translating gives CSVDIRLTGSSYEQYF. V usage is TRBV29-1 and J usage is TRBJ2-7; 7 bases line up with TRBD1. The CDR3 consists of 16 residues. Germline assignment: CDR1 SQVTM and CDR2 ANQGSEA. Germline trimming cut 3 bases from V and 0 bases from J; bases unmatched to any gene: 11.

The V gene is TRBV20-1, the J gene TRBJ2-2; 11 bases are a match to TRBD2. The CDR3 is 15 residues long. V lost 6 bases, J lost 0 bases, and 3 bases stayed unmatched. CDR1 is DFQATT and CDR2 is SNEGSKA in the germline V gene (reference sequence). The DNA of the CDR3 is TGCAGTGCCAGACTAGCGGGGCCGAACACCGGGGAGCTGTTTTTT. It specifies CSARLAGPNTGELFF.

The chain links TRBV30 to TRBJ2-7, with D tentatively TRBD1 (6 bases). Germline V gives CDR1 GTSNPN, CDR2 SVGIG (reference sequence). The CDR3 totals 13 residues. Trimming stripped 2 bases from V and 3 bases from J, with 11 bases between. As DNA, the CDR3 is TGTGCCTGGAGTACAGGACAGAGCTACGAGCAGTACTTC. Translating gives CAWSTGQSYEQYF.

This clonotype showed up just a few times. V usage is TRBV7-2 and J usage is TRBJ2-3; a weak D match, TRBD2 (6 bases). V was clipped by 6 bases and J by 3 bases, with 25 bases between them. Germline CDR1 SGHTA, CDR2 FQGNSA. The CDR3 extends over 18 amino acids. The CDR3 reads CASSPFPDSNGGTDTQYF. CDR3 bases: TGTGCCAGCAGTCCATTCCCAGACTCCAACGGGGGAACAGATACGCAGTATTTT.

V usage is TRBV6-5 and J usage is TRBJ2-1; D call uncertain. The CDR3 is 16 amino acids. The germline V and J ends were trimmed by 0 bases and 4 bases, with 13 bases remaining between them. CDR1 and CDR2 from the germline V gene are MNHEY and SVGAGI. DNA for the CDR3: TGTGCCAGCAGTTACTCGATTTGGCGCGGATACAATGAGCAGTTCTTC. This gives the protein CASSYSIWRGYNEQFF.

The sample holds a few counts of this clonotype. J is TRBJ2-7 and V is TRBV28, with 8 bases fitting TRBD1. Germline V lookup: CDR1 MDHEN, CDR2 SYDVKM. The CDR3 extends over 13 amino acids. J gave up 2 bases and V 7 bases, and 4 bases lay outside the gene matches. CDR3 amino acids: CASTTGVTYEQYF. CDR3 bases: TGTGCCAGCACGACAGGGGTAACCTACGAGCAGTACTTC.

The genes are TRBV7-9 and TRBJ1-4, with D perhaps TRBD1 (5 bases). Trimming stripped 5 bases from V and 7 bases from J, with 8 bases between. The CDR3 runs 12 residues. In germline, CDR1 is SEHNR, CDR2 FQNEAQ (reference sequence). The CDR3, as DNA: TGTGCCAGCAGCCGACAGCCTGAAAAACTGTTTTTT. It translates to CASSRQPEKLFF.

This chain joins TRBV11-2 and TRBJ1-1; TRBD1 might be the D (6 bases). Germline loops: CDR1 SGHAT, CDR2 FQNNGV. The CDR3 totals 15 residues. The ends were cut back, 1 base at V and 5 bases at J, with 14 bases in the middle. The CDR3 spells CASSLAPGARTEAFF. Written as DNA, the CDR3 is TGTGCCAGCAGCTTAGCCCCGGGGGCGCGGACTGAAGCTTTCTTT. Full variable domain (outside the CDR3, taken from reference TRBV11-2 and TRBJ1-1): EAGVAQSPRYKIIEKRQSVAFWCNPISGHATLYWYQQILGQGPKLLIQFQNNGVVDDSQLPKDRFSAERLKGVDSTLKIQPAKLEDSAVYLCASSLAPGARTEAFFGQGTRLTVV.

In this sample, this clonotype turned up a few times. Without the conserved terminal phenylalanine or tryptophan, this CDR3 likely stems from a read error. This chain links TRBV6-5 with TRBJ1-1; unclear D gene. Per the germline V gene, CDR1 is MNHEY and CDR2 is SVGAGI. Deletions cut 0 bases from V and 3 bases from J, with 17 bases between. The CDR3 covers 17 residues. The CDR3 here is CASSYSSKSEGYTEAFS. CDR3 in DNA: TGTGCCAGCAGTTACTCGAGTAAGTCGGAGGGTTACACTGAAGCTTTCTCT.

This clonotype was seen a handful of times. The V and J genes are TRBV12-3 or TRBV12-4 and TRBJ2-4; 11 bases are shared with TRBD2. The CDR3 totals 16 residues. V trimming: 4 bases; J trimming: 5 bases; junction bases outside the gene matches: 7. The CDR3 DNA is TGTGCCAGCAGTTCATTAGCGGGGGGGAAACAAAACATTCAGTACTTC. Protein product: CASSSLAGGKQNIQYF.

This clonotype was seen only a few times. The chain is built from TRBV5-1 and TRBJ2-5; tentatively, D is TRBD2 (5 bases). This CDR3 contains 15 residues. The germline CDR1 and CDR2 sequences are SGHRS and YFSETQ. Trimming left V 0 bases short and J 5 bases short, with 14 bases between. The CDR3 bases are TGCGCCAGCAGCTTGGGGGCGAGGCCGGGGGAGACCCAGTACTTC. As protein: CASSLGARPGETQYF.

The chain links TRBV7-9 to TRBJ1-1; 7 bases agree with TRBD1. CDR1 is SEHNR and CDR2 is FQNEAQ in the germline V gene (reference sequence). With 4 bases clipped from V and 0 bases from J, the junction kept 8 bases outside the gene matches. The CDR3 consists of 16 residues. CDR3 coding DNA: TGTGCCAGCAGCTCCCCTCAGGGGGTTGTGAACACTGAAGCTTTCTTT. Its translation is CASSSPQGVVNTEAFF.

Comment on this clonotype: One end of the junction fails to match germline, which may point to a read error. V usage is TRBV7-8 and J usage is TRBJ1-4; the D gene is possibly TRBD1 (6 bases). CDR1 is SGHVS and CDR2 is FQNEAQ in the germline V gene. The CDR3 consists of 14 residues. CDR3 residues: CASSSRTVGEKLSF. The CDR3 DNA follows: TGTGCCAGCAGCTCCCGGACAGTCGGTGAAAAACTGTCTTTT.